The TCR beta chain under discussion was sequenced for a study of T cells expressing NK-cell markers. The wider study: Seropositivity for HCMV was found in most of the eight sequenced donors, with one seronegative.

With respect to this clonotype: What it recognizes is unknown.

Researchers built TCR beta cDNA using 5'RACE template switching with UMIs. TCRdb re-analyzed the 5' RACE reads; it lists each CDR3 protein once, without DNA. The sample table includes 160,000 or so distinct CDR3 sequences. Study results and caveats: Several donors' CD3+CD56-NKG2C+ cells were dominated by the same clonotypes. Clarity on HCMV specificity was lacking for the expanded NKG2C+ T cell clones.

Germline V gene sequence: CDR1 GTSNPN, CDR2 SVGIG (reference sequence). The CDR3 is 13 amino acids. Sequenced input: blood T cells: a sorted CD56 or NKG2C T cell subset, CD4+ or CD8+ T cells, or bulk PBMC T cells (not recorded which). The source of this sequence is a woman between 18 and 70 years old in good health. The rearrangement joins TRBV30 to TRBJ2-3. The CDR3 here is CAWSITSADTQYF.